This T cell receptor (beta chain) was observed in a study of T cell repertoires in cytomegalovirus infection. As for the study in general: In the study, CMV epitopes included recently identified HLA-C-restricted and well-studied HLA-B-restricted ones. Public TCR beta signatures marked donors with CMV infection and the matching HLA. Findings of the study overall: There were carriers of CMV plus the relevant HLA, and cumulative public TCR beta family frequency identified them. Across the ex vivo response, the dominant clonotypes were HLA-C-restricted CMV-specific TCR beta clonotypes.

On this clonotype itself: Its antigen remains unidentified.

TCRdb reprocessed the reads via MiXCR and lists one record per CDR3 protein. The data contain 680,000 or so distinct CDR3 sequences, roughly 30% of them singletons. The CDR3 has 12 amino acids. Germline CDR1 and CDR2: MNHEY and SMNVEV (reference sequence). The V and J ends lost 10 bases and 4 bases, in that order; junction bases with no gene match: 5. The chain has TRBV27 and TRBJ1-2; 8 positions match TRBD1. The material was cultured PBMCs, obtained from culture after CMV antigen stimulation. The TCR originated in a human donor in good health (CMV status not recorded). Some clones in this sample may be carry-over from other donors' samples. CDR3 amino acids: CATYGQGYGYTF. For the CDR3, the DNA is TGTGCCACCTACGGACAGGGCTATGGCTACACCTTC.